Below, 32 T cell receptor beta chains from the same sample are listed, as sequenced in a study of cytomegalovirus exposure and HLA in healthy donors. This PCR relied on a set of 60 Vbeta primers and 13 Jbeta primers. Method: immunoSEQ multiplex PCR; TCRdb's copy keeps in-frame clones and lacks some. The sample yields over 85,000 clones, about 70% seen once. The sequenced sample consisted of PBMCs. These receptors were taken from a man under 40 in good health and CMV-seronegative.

The CDR3 is CSVRQMNTEAFF. In nucleotides, the CDR3 is TGCAGCGTACGACAGATGAACACTGAAGCTTTCTTT. V usage is TRBV29-1 and J usage is TRBJ1-1, with D possibly being TRBD1 (5 bases). Per germline, CDR1 SQVTM and CDR2 ANQGSEA. The CDR3 length is 12 residues. V shed 6 bases and J shed 0 bases, with 8 bases lying between them.

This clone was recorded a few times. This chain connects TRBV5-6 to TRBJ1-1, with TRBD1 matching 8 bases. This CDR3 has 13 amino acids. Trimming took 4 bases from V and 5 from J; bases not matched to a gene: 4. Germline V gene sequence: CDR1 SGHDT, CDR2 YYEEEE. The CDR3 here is CASSRDRSTEAFF. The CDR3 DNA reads TGTGCCAGCAGCCGGGACAGGTCTACTGAAGCTTTCTTT.

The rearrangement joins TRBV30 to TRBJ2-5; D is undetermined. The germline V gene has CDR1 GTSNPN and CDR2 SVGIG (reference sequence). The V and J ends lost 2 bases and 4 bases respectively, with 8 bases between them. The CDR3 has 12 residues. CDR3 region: CAWSSVGETQYF. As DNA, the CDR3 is TGTGCCTGGAGTAGCGTAGGAGAGACCCAGTACTTC. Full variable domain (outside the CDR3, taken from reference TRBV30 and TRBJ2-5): SQTIHQWPATLVQPVGSPLSLECTVEGTSNPNLYWYRQAAGRGLQLLFYSVGIGQISSEVPQNLSASRPQDRQFILSSKKLLLSDSGFYLCAWSSVGETQYFGPGTRLLVL.

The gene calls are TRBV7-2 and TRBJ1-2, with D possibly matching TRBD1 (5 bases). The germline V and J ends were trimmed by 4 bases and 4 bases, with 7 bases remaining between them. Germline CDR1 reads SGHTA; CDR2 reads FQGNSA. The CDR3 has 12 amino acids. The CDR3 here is CASSSRGYGYTF. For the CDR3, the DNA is TGTGCCAGCAGCTCAAGGGGCTATGGCTACACCTTC. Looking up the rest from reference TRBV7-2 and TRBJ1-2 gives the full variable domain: GAGVSQSPSNKVTEKGKDVELRCDPISGHTALYWYRQSLGQGLEFLIYFQGNSAPDKSGLPSDRFSAERTGGSVSTLTIQRTQQEDSAVYLCASSSRGYGYTFGSGTRLTVV.

CDR3 residues: CASSPEAGGPGTQYF. In nucleotides, the CDR3 is TGTGCCAGCAGCCCCGAAGCGGGGGGACCCGGGACCCAGTACTTC. The V gene is TRBV9, the J gene TRBJ2-5; 9 bases agree with TRBD2. There are 15 residues in the CDR3. Germline lookup yields CDR1 SGDLS and CDR2 YYNGEE. With V trimmed by 4 bases and J by 7 bases, 11 bases remained unmatched.

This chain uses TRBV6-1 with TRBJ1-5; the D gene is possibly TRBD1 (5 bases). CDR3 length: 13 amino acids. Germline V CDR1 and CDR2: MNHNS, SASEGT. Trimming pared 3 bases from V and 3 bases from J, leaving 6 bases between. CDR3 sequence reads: CASSETVNQPQHF. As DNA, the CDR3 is TGTGCCAGCAGTGAGACAGTCAATCAGCCCCAGCATTTT.

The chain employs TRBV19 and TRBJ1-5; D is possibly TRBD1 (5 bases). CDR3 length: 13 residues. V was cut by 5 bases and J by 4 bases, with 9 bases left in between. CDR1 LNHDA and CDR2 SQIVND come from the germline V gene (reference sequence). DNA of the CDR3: TGTGCCAGTAGTTCAGGGCTAAATCAGCCCCAGCATTTT. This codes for CASSSGLNQPQHF. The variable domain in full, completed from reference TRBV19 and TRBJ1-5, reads DGGITQSPKYLFRKEGQNVTLSCEQNLNHDAMYWYRQDPGQGLRLIYYSQIVNDFQKGDIAEGYSVSREKKESFPLTVTSAQKNPTAFYLCASSSGLNQPQHFGDGTRLSIL.

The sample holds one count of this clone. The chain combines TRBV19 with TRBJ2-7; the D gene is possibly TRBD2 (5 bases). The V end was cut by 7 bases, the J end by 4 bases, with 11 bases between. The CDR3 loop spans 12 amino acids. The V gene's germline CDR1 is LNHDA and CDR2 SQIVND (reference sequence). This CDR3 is CASTDSEYEQYF. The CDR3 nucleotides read TGTGCCAGTACGGATAGCGAATACGAGCAGTACTTC.

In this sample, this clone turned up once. The CDR3 loop is CASSDRTGRNQPQHF. DNA of the CDR3: TGTGCCAGCAGTGATCGGACAGGGAGAAATCAGCCCCAGCATTTT. J is TRBJ1-5 and V is TRBV6-1; TRBD1 aligns across 8 bases. Trimming cost V 3 bases and J 4 bases; bases outside gene matches: 5. Germline CDR1 is MNHNS and CDR2 is SASEGT. This CDR3 spans 15 amino acids.

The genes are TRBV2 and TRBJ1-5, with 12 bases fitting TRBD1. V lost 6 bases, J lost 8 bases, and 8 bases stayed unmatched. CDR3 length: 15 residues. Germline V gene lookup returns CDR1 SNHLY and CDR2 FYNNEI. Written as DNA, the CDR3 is TGTGCCAGCAGCGCCGGGACAGGGGGCCGGAAGCCCCAGCATTTT. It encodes CASSAGTGGRKPQHF.

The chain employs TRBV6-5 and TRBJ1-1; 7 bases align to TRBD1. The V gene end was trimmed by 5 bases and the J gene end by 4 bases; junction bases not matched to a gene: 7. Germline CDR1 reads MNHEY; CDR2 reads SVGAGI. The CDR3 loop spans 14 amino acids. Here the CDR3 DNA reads TGTGCCAGCAGTAGGGGGACAGCCGCCACTGAAGCTTTCTTT. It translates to CASSRGTAATEAFF.

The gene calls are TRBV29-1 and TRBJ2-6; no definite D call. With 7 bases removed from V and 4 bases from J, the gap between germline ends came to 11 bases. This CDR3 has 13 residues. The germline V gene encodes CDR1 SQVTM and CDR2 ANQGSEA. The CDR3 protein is CSGAGPGANVLTF. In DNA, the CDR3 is TGCAGCGGCGCAGGCCCCGGGGCCAACGTCCTGACTTTC.

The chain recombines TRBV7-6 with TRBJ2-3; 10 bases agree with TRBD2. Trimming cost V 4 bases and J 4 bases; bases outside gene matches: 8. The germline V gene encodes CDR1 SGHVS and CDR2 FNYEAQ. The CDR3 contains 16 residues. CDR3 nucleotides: TGTGCCAGCAGCTCAGGGCTAGCGGGAGATGCAGATACGCAGTATTTT. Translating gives CASSSGLAGDADTQYF.

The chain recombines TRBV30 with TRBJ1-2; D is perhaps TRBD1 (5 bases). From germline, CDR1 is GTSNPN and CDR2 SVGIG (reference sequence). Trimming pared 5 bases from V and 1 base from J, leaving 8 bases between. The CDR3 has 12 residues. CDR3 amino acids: CAWDRFNYGYTF. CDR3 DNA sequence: TGTGCCTGGGACAGATTTAACTATGGCTACACCTTC.

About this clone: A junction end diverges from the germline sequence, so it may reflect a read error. The CDR3 reads CASRWGDYGYPF. As DNA, the CDR3 is TGTGCCAGCAGGTGGGGAGACTATGGCTACCCCTTC. The rearrangement uses TRBV5-6 and TRBJ1-2; D call uncertain. Germline V CDR1 and CDR2: SGHDT, YYEEEE. The CDR3 has 12 amino acids.

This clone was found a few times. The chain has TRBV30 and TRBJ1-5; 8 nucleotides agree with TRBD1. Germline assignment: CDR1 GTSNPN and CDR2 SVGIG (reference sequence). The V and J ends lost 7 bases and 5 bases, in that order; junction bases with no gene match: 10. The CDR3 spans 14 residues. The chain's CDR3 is CASRSDRADQPQHF. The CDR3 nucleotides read TGTGCCTCGCGCTCGGACAGGGCAGATCAGCCCCAGCATTTT.

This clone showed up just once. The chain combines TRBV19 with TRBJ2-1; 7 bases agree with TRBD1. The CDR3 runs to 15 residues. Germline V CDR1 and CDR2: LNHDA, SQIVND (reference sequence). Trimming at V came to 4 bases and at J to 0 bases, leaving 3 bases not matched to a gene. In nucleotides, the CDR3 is TGTGCCAGTAGTAACGACAGGGACTCCTACAATGAGCAGTTCTTC. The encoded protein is CASSNDRDSYNEQFF.

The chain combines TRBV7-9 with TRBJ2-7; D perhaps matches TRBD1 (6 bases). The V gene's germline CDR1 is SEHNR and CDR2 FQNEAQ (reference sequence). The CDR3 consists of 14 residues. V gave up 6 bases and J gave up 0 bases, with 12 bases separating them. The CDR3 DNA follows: TGTGCCAGCAGTCCGGAGACAGGCTCCTACGAGCAGTACTTC. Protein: CASSPETGSYEQYF.

CDR3 sequence: CASSLFPGLTDTQYF. In DNA form, the CDR3 reads TGTGCCAGCAGTTTATTCCCAGGTTTGACAGATACGCAGTATTTT. V gene TRBV28 combines with J gene TRBJ2-3; D is uncertain. The CDR3 length is 15 residues. Germline values: CDR1 MDHEN, CDR2 SYDVKM. V was trimmed by 1 base and J by 3 bases, leaving 11 bases between them.

The CDR3 sequence is CASSLGRENTGELFF. The CDR3 region has the DNA TGTGCCAGCAGCTTAGGGCGGGAGAACACCGGGGAGCTGTTTTTT. The chain carries TRBV7-8 and TRBJ2-2, with D possibly being TRBD2 (6 bases). This CDR3 region has 15 residues. Germline loops: CDR1 SGHVS, CDR2 FQNEAQ. V lost 1 base to trimming and J lost 1 base, with 7 bases between them.

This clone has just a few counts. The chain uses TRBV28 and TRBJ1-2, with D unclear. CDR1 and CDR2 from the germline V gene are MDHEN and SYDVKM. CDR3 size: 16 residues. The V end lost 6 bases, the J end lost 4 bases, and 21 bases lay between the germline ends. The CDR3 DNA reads TGTGCCAGCAGACCTTTTCATGGCTCAGGAATCTATGGCTACACCTTC. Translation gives CASRPFHGSGIYGYTF.

The CDR3 coding sequence is TGTGCCAGCAGCTTATCCCGGGAGGGGCCCCAGCATTTT. This sequence encodes CASSLSREGPQHF. The rearrangement joins TRBV7-2 to TRBJ1-5; D unclear. This CDR3 region has 13 residues. Germline values: CDR1 SGHTA, CDR2 FQGNSA. V was pared by 2 bases and J by 9 bases, with 11 bases between.

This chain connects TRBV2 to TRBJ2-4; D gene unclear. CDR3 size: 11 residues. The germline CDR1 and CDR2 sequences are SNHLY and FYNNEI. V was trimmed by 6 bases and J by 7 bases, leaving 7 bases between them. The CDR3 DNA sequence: TGTGCCAGCAGATTGGGCAACATTCAGTACTTC. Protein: CASRLGNIQYF.

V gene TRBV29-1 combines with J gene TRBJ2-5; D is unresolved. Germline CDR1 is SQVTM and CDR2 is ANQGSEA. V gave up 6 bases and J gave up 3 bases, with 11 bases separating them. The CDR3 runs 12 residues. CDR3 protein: CSVTNREETQYF. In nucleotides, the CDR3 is TGCAGCGTGACAAACAGAGAAGAGACCCAGTACTTC. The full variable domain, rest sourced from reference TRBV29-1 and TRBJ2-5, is SAVISQKPSRDICQRGTSLTIQCQVDSQVTMMFWYRQQPGQSLTLIATANQGSEATYESGFVIDKFPISRPNLTFSTLTVSNMSPEDSSIYLCSVTNREETQYFGPGTRLLVL.

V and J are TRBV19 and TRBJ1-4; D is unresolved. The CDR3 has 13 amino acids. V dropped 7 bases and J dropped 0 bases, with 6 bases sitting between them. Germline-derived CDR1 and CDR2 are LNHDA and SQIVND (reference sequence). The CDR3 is CASKTTTNEKLFF. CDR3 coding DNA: TGTGCCAGTAAGACAACAACTAATGAAAAACTGTTTTTT.

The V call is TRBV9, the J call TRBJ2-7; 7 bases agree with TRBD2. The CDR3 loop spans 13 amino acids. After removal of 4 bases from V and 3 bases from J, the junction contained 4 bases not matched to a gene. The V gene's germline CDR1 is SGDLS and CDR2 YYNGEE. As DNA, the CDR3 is TGTGCCAGCAGCCCCAGGGAGGGCTACGAGCAGTACTTC. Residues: CASSPREGYEQYF.

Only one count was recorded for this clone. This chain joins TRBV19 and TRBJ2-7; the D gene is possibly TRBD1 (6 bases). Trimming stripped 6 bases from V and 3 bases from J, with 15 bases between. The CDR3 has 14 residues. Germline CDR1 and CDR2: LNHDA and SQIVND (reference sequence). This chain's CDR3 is CASRKRQADYEQYF. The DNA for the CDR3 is TGTGCCAGTAGAAAGCGACAGGCAGACTACGAGCAGTACTTC.

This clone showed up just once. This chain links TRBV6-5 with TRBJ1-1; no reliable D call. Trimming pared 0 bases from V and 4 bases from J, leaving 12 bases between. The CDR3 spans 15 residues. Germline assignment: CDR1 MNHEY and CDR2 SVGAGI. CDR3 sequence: CASSYSNIRTTEAFF. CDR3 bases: TGTGCCAGCAGTTACTCGAACATACGAACCACTGAAGCTTTCTTT.

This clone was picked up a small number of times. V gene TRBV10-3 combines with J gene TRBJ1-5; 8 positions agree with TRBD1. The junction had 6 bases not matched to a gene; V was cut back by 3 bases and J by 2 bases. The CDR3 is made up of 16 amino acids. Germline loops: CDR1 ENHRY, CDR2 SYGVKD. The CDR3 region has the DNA TGTGCCATCAGTGATAACAGGGGGGGAGGCAATCAGCCCCAGCATTTT. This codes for CAISDNRGGGNQPQHF.

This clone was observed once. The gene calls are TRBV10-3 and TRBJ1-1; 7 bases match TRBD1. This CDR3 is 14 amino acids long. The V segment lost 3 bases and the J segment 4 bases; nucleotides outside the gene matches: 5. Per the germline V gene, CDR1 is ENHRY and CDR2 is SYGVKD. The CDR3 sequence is CAISDSQGSTEAFF. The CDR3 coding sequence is TGTGCCATCAGTGATTCACAGGGGAGCACTGAAGCTTTCTTT.

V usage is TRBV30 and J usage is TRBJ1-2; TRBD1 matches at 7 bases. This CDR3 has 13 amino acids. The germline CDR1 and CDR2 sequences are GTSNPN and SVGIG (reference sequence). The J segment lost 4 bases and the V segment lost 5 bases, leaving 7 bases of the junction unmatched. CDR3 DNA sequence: TGTGCCTGGGCCCTGGGACAGACCTATGGCTACACCTTC. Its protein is CAWALGQTYGYTF. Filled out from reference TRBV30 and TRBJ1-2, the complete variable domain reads SQTIHQWPATLVQPVGSPLSLECTVEGTSNPNLYWYRQAAGRGLQLLFYSVGIGQISSEVPQNLSASRPQDRQFILSSKKLLLSDSGFYLCAWALGQTYGYTFGSGTRLTVV.

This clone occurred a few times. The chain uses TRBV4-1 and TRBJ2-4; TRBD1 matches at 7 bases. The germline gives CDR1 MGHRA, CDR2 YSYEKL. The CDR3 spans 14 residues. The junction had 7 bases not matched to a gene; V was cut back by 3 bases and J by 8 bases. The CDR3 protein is CASSQPDRKDIQYF. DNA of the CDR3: TGCGCCAGCAGCCAGCCGGACAGGAAGGACATTCAGTACTTC.